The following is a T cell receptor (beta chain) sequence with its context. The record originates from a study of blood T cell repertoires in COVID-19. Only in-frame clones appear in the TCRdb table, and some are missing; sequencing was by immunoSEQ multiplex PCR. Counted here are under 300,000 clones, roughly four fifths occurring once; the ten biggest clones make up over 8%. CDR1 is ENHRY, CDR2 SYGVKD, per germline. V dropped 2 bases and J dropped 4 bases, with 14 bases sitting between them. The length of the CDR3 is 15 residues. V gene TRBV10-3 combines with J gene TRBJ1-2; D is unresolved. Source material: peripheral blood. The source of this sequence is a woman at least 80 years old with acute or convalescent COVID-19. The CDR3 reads CAISEGVLRGYGYTF. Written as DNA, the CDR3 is TGTGCCATCAGTGAGGGGGTCCTCCGGGGCTATGGCTACACCTTC.